The rows below give T cell receptor beta chains drawn from one sample of a study of cytomegalovirus exposure and HLA in healthy donors. Produced via immunoSEQ multiplex PCR; TCRdb's table is partial and in-frame only. Of approximately 88,000 clones in the sample, approximately 77% were seen once. Sequenced sample: PBMCs. The receptor source for this set is a man aged 25 to 45 in good health and CMV-seronegative. Both conserved end residues are part of each CDR3. Fields, in order: CDR3 DNA, CDR3 protein, V gene, CDR3 length, D gene, J gene, clone size. A D gene is named only where the DNA matches it firmly. A row's size may be missing; if present it is once, few, many or a size class.

TGTGCCAGCAGCTTACCACAGGGACCTGATAATTCACCCCTCCACTTT	CASSLPQGPDNSPLHF	TRBV11-2	16	.	TRBJ1-6	.
TGTGCCAGCAGCCCAATGGGGCGGACCCAGTACTTC	CASSPMGRTQYF	TRBV27	12	.	TRBJ2-5	.
TGTGCCAGCAGCTTACTTTGGACTTCTGGAAACACCATATATTTT	CASSLLWTSGNTIYF	TRBV7-2	15	.	TRBJ1-3	.
TGTGCCAGCAGCTTCAGGGCGGGGACCTACGAGCAGTACTTC	CASSFRAGTYEQYF	TRBV5-8	14	.	TRBJ2-7	.
TGTGCCAGTAGTATAGGAGGCCACAATGAGCAGTTCTTC	CASSIGGHNEQFF	TRBV19	13	.	TRBJ2-1	medium-sized
TGTGCCAGCAGTGACCCGAGAGCAATGCCCGGGGAGCTGTTTTTT	CASSDPRAMPGELFF	TRBV25-1	15	.	TRBJ2-2	.
TGTGCCAGCAGTTCCACTCTGAACACTGAAGCTTTCTTT	CASSSTLNTEAFF	TRBV7-9	13	.	TRBJ1-1	.
TGTGCCAGCAGTTACTCGGAGGGGGCGGATTTTGGCTACACCTTC	CASSYSEGADFGYTF	TRBV6-5	15	TRBD1	TRBJ1-2	.
TGCGCCAGCAGCCAAGACCCCCATAGCGGTGTGCGCTACGAGCAGTACTTC	CASSQDPHSGVRYEQYF	TRBV4-1	17	.	TRBJ2-7	.
TGCGCCAGCAGCTTGGATGGTGAGCGGGAGTGGTCCTACGAGCAGTACTTC	CASSLDGEREWSYEQYF	TRBV5-1	17	TRBD2	TRBJ2-7	once
TGTGCCAGCAGCTCGGGGACAGAGCCCCGAGAATCACCCCTCCACTTT	CASSSGTEPRESPLHF	TRBV5-4	16	TRBD1	TRBJ1-6	.
TGTGCCAGCAGTTTATTAGGCGGAAATAGCAATCAGCCCCAGCATTTT	CASSLLGGNSNQPQHF	TRBV28	16	.	TRBJ1-5	.
TGTGCCAGCAGCCAGGACAGGGGCTCCTACAATGAGCAGTTCTTC	CASSQDRGSYNEQFF	TRBV4-2	15	TRBD1	TRBJ2-1	.
TGTGCCAGTAGTATACGCGGACAGGGGAACTACTATGGCTACACCTTC	CASSIRGQGNYYGYTF	TRBV19	16	TRBD1	TRBJ1-2	once
TGTGCCAGCAGCTTGGGAGCGGAAACTAGCACAGATACGCAGTATTTT	CASSLGAETSTDTQYF	TRBV5-4	16	.	TRBJ2-3	.
TGTGCCAGCTCACCCTCTGTCGTGGGGGGTAGGTACGAGCAGTACTTC	CASSPSVVGGRYEQYF	TRBV18	16	.	TRBJ2-7	.
TGTGCCAGCAGGGTGGACAGGGGTGCTAACTATGGCTACACCTTC	CASRVDRGANYGYTF	TRBV6-6	15	TRBD1	TRBJ1-2	.
TGTGCCAGCAGCCGCGGGACAGGGGGAAATATAATGAACACTGAAGCTTTCTTT	CASSRGTGGNIMNTEAFF	TRBV16	18	TRBD1	TRBJ1-1	.